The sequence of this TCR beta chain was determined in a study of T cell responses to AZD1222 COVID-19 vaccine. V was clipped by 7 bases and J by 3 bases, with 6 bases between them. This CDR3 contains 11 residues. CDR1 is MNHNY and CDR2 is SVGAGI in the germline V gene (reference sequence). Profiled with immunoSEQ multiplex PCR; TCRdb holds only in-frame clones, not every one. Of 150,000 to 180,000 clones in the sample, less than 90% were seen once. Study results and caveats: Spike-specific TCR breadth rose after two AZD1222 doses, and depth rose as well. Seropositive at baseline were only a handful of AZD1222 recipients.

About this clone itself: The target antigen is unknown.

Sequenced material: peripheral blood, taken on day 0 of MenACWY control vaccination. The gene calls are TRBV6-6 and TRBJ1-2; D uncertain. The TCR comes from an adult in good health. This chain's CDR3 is CASKGYYGYTF. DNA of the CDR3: TGTGCCAGCAAGGGATACTATGGCTACACCTTC.